This TCR beta chain emerged from a study of cytomegalovirus exposure and HLA in healthy donors. Study-wide background: HLA-typed donors were the source of approximately 80 million unique TCRs, which an early data release held. Of some 360 genotyped donors, more than 70% clustered with self-reported Caucasian donors.

CDR1 is SEHNR, CDR2 FQNEAQ, per germline (reference sequence). V lost 5 bases to trimming and J lost 5 bases, with 12 bases between them. The CDR3 contains 13 residues. The study sampled nominally healthy donors, though unrecorded immune exposures were likely. Turning to this clone: Antigen unknown.

Primers included in the PCR were 60 Vbeta and 13 Jbeta primers. Method: immunoSEQ multiplex PCR; TCRdb's copy keeps in-frame clones and lacks some. The repertoire holds more than 80,000 clones, with 80% to 90% as singletons. Whole-study results and caveats: As was reported, the classifier diagnosed cytomegalovirus status with high specificity and sensitivity.

The chain uses TRBV7-9 and TRBJ1-2; no clear D. The receptor was derived from a man in his fifties or sixties in good health and CMV-seronegative. Sequencing was performed on PBMCs. CDR3 loop: CASSRTGNYGYTF. The CDR3 DNA is TGTGCCAGCAGCCGGACGGGGAATTATGGCTACACCTTC.